The rows below give T cell receptor beta chains drawn from one sample of a study of blood T cell repertoires in COVID-19. Assay: immunoSEQ multiplex PCR; the TCRdb copy retains only in-frame clones and omits some. The data show some 200,000 clones, with about four fifths seen just once and about 10% held by the top ten. Material for sequencing was PBMCs or T cells enriched from blood (not recorded which). The origin of the receptors is a man aged 35 to 55 who had recovered from COVID-19. Both conserved end residues are part of each CDR3. Each record gives: V gene, J gene, clone size, CDR3 length, D gene, CDR3 protein, CDR3 DNA. A D gene is named only where the DNA matches it firmly. The size entry is marked missing in some rows and otherwise reads once, few, many or a size class.

TRBV6-2/TRBV6-3	TRBJ2-3	NA	15	TRBD1	CASSQPGQGTDTQYF	TGTGCCAGCAGTCAACCGGGACAGGGAACAGATACGCAGTATTTT
TRBV9	TRBJ2-3	NA	15	TRBD2	CASSVAAGNTDTQYF	TGTGCCAGCAGCGTAGCAGCGGGGAACACAGATACGCAGTATTTT
TRBV5-8	TRBJ2-1	once	17	TRBD2	CASSFSGTSGSYNEQFF	TGTGCCAGCAGCTTCTCCGGGACTAGCGGGTCCTACAATGAGCAGTTCTTC
TRBV2	TRBJ1-4	few	14	NA	CASIYGGDNEKLFF	TGTGCCAGCATTTACGGAGGTGATAATGAAAAACTGTTTTTT
TRBV27	TRBJ2-2	few	17	TRBD1	CASRTRGGAGDTGELFF	TGTGCCAGCAGGACGAGAGGGGGCGCAGGGGACACCGGGGAGCTGTTTTTT
TRBV10-1	TRBJ2-7	NA	15	NA	CASSDSSPGAYEQYF	TGCGCCAGCAGTGACTCGTCCCCCGGTGCTTACGAGCAGTACTTC
TRBV25-1	TRBJ2-5	NA	17	NA	CASSETKGRADQETQYF	TGTGCCAGCAGTGAAACGAAGGGCAGGGCGGACCAAGAGACCCAGTACTTC
TRBV10-3	TRBJ2-3	NA	20	TRBD2	CAISHFRELAGGPSTDTQYF	TGTGCCATCAGCCACTTCCGTGAACTAGCGGGAGGGCCAAGCACAGATACGCAGTATTTT
TRBV19	TRBJ1-1	NA	15	NA	CASSIVSGTHTEAFF	TGTGCCAGTAGTATAGTGTCCGGGACACACACTGAAGCTTTCTTT
TRBV5-6	TRBJ2-1	NA	15	TRBD2	CASSFRASGSLEQFF	TGTGCCAGCAGCTTCCGTGCTAGCGGGAGCTTAGAGCAGTTCTTC
TRBV6-1	TRBJ1-2	NA	12	NA	CASSERGYGYTF	TGTGCCAGCAGTGAAAGGGGCTATGGCTACACCTTC
TRBV30	TRBJ2-3	once	14	NA	CAWSVVGRRDTQYF	TGTGCCTGGAGTGTGGTCGGGAGACGCGATACGCAGTATTTT
TRBV5-1	TRBJ2-1	few	14	TRBD2	CASSPTSDYNEQFF	TGCGCCAGCAGCCCGACTAGCGACTACAATGAGCAGTTCTTC
TRBV9	TRBJ1-1	NA	18	TRBD1	CASSPAKTGIALNTEAFF	TGTGCCAGCAGCCCCGCCAAGACAGGGATTGCCCTGAACACTGAAGCTTTCTTT